Reported below is one T cell receptor (beta chain). Its antigen remains unidentified. This sample is drawn from a study of CD8+ T cells in alopecia areata. RNA was extracted and reverse transcribed into cDNA as the sequencing template. Data came from immunoSEQ multiplex PCR; TCRdb stores just in-frame clones and leaves some out. The sample has 180,000 or so clones, 51% seen once. Trimming took 5 bases from V and 1 from J, leaving 9 bases between them. This CDR3 spans 13 amino acids. Looked up from germline, CDR1 is SEHNR and CDR2 is FQNEAQ (reference sequence). Whole-study findings and limits: TCR sharing was clearer in mice than between patients, perhaps partly owing to patient HLA diversity. The study found tofacitinib significantly decreased scalp clonality and expanded CD8+ clones among the top 100.

Specified treatment: oral pan-JAK inhibitor, 5-10 mg twice daily. The receptor's source is a human donor with alopecia areata. This rearrangement joins TRBV7-9 to TRBJ2-7; no definite D call. Source: CD8+ T cells sorted from blood, taken at week 52, from a patient treated with tofacitinib. Here the CDR3 DNA reads TGTGCCAGCAGCCCCGTACGATCCTACGAGCAGTACTTC. Protein sequence: CASSPVRSYEQYF.